These 18 T cell receptor beta chains originate from one sample sequenced in a study of T cell repertoires in cytomegalovirus infection. Antigens of these TCRs are unknown. A single record per CDR3 protein comes from TCRdb applying MiXCR to the reads. The sample contains approximately 300,000 distinct CDR3 sequences, about 25% of which appear only once. Sample: cultured PBMCs, taken from culture after CMV antigen stimulation. The receptors here all came from a human donor in good health (CMV status not recorded). Some clones in this sample may be carry-over from other donors' samples.

This clonotype was seen at least ten times. The chain uses TRBV7-9 and TRBJ2-7; D may correspond to TRBD1 or TRBD2 (5 bases each). The ends were cut back, 6 bases at V and 3 bases at J, with 15 bases in the middle. The CDR3 is 14 amino acids. The V gene's germline CDR1 is SEHNR and CDR2 FQNEAQ (reference sequence). Here the CDR3 DNA reads TGTGCCAGCAGTCGGACGGGGCCAGGCTACGAGCAGTACGTC. Amino acids: CASSRTGPGYEQYV.

The V and J genes are TRBV5-1 and TRBJ1-1, with 8 positions matching TRBD1. V shed 4 bases and J 2 bases; nucleotides not matched to a gene: 7. CDR3 length: 15 amino acids. Germline values: CDR1 SGHRS, CDR2 YFSETQ. CDR3 protein: CASSPETGVNTEAFF. In nucleotides, the CDR3 is TGCGCCAGCAGCCCCGAGACAGGGGTCAACACTGAAGCTTTCTTT.

Regarding this clonotype: One junction end disagrees with the germline gene, perhaps due to a read error. The CDR3 protein is CAISESGNYGYTF. CDR3 DNA: TGTGCCATCAGTGAGTCAGGGAACTACGGCTACACCTTC. This chain connects TRBV10-3 to TRBJ1-2; D unresolved. Germline lookup yields CDR1 ENHRY and CDR2 SYGVKD. The CDR3 sequence is 13 residues long.

The CDR3: CASSQEVSGSGQETQYF. CDR3 DNA: TGCGCCAGCAGCCAAGAGGTTAGCGGGAGTGGTCAAGAGACCCAGTACTTC. The V gene is TRBV4-3, the J gene TRBJ2-5; 9 nucleotides line up with TRBD2. The CDR3 consists of 17 residues. Germline V gene data show CDR1 as LGHNA and CDR2 as YSLEER. The trim removed 0 bases at V and 2 bases at J, leaving 7 bases unmatched.

This chain uses TRBV9 with TRBJ2-5; 7 bases line up with TRBD1. Unmatched junction bases numbered 23, after V lost 4 bases and J lost 5 bases. Germline values: CDR1 SGDLS, CDR2 YYNGEE. The CDR3 runs 19 residues. The CDR3 nucleotides read TGTGCCAGCAGCCCTTCTAACCCCTTCTCCAAGGGACAGTCGGAGACCCAGTACTTC. Protein product: CASSPSNPFSKGQSETQYF.

In this sample, this clonotype turned up a few times. This chain uses TRBV20-1 with TRBJ2-7; D perhaps matches TRBD2 (5 bases). Trimming took off 3 bases at V and 4 bases at J, with 16 bases between the two ends. The germline V gene has CDR1 DFQATT and CDR2 SNEGSKA (reference sequence). The CDR3 has 14 amino acids. The CDR3 loop reads CSAREDGIMYEQYF. The CDR3 DNA follows: TGCAGTGCTAGGGAGGATGGGATTATGTACGAGCAGTACTTC.

V usage is TRBV7-2 and J usage is TRBJ1-6, with 8 nucleotides matching TRBD1. The CDR3 spans 14 residues. Germline V gives CDR1 SGHTA, CDR2 FQGNSA. The V gene end was trimmed by 5 bases and the J gene end by 11 bases; junction bases not matched to a gene: 8. The CDR3 DNA reads as TGTGCCAGCAGCCCCTACAGGGGGGAGACACCCCTCCACTTT. It codes for CASSPYRGETPLHF.

This clonotype has a handful of counts. The rearrangement joins TRBV14 to TRBJ2-5, with D maybe TRBD2 (6 bases). The CDR3 is made up of 15 amino acids. Deletions cut 4 bases from V and 5 bases from J, with 17 bases between. CDR1 and CDR2 (germline): SGHDN, FVKESK. CDR3 amino acids: CASSRLIGGDETQYF. In DNA, the CDR3 is TGTGCCAGCAGCCGCCTGATCGGGGGAGATGAGACCCAGTACTTC.

This clonotype was found a few times. This sequence joins TRBV7-2 and TRBJ2-1; possibly TRBD1 for D (6 bases). Germline CDR1 is SGHTA and CDR2 is FQGNSA. V was clipped by 5 bases and J by 4 bases, with 12 bases between them. CDR3 length: 14 residues. The CDR3 loop is CASSARGEYNEQFF. In nucleotides, the CDR3 is TGTGCCAGCAGCGCCAGGGGAGAATACAATGAGCAGTTCTTC. Full variable domain (missing parts from reference TRBV7-2 and TRBJ2-1): GAGVSQSPSNKVTEKGKDVELRCDPISGHTALYWYRQSLGQGLEFLIYFQGNSAPDKSGLPSDRFSAERTGGSVSTLTIQRTQQEDSAVYLCASSARGEYNEQFFGPGTRLTVL.

V and J are TRBV24-1 and TRBJ2-3; 8 bases match TRBD1. The CDR3 length is 16 residues. From germline, CDR1 is KGHDR and CDR2 SFDVKD. With V trimmed by 4 bases and J by 1 base, 6 bases remained unmatched. CDR3 region: CATSDPQGVGTDTQYF. In DNA form, the CDR3 reads TGTGCCACCAGTGACCCACAGGGGGTCGGCACAGATACGCAGTATTTT.

Only a few counts were recorded for this clonotype. The DNA of the CDR3 is TGTGCCAGCAGCCCTACCACGGCAGGCTATGGCTACACCTTC. Its protein is CASSPTTAGYGYTF. This sequence joins TRBV11-1 and TRBJ1-2; D unclear. The V end lost 5 bases, the J end lost 4 bases, and 14 bases lay between the germline ends. The CDR3 consists of 14 residues. Looked up from germline, CDR1 is SGHAT and CDR2 is FQDESV (reference sequence). The full variable domain, in which reference TRBV11-1 and TRBJ1-2 provide the parts outside the CDR3, is EAEVAQSPRYKITEKSQAVAFWCDPISGHATLYWYRQILGQGPELLVQFQDESVVDDSQLPKDRFSAERLKGVDSTLKIQPAELGDSAMYLCASSPTTAGYGYTFGSGTRLTVV.

DNA for the CDR3: TGTGCCAGCAGCTTAGTTTTAGCGGGGACCCAGTACTTC. It specifies CASSLVLAGTQYF. The chain employs TRBV7-2 and TRBJ2-5, with 7 bases identical to TRBD2. V trimming: 1 base; J trimming: 7 bases; junction bases outside the gene matches: 3. The CDR3 extends over 13 amino acids. Germline V gene data show CDR1 as SGHTA and CDR2 as FQGNSA.

The chain couples TRBV4-3 to TRBJ2-1; 10 bases are a match to TRBD2. Germline V gives CDR1 LGHNA, CDR2 YSLEER. The CDR3 runs 16 residues. V dropped 4 bases and J dropped 3; count of bases not matched to a gene: 6. CDR3 coding DNA: TGCGCCAGCAGCCTCCGGACTAGCGGACACTACAATGAGCAGTTCTTC. Translating gives CASSLRTSGHYNEQFF.

This chain connects TRBV28 to TRBJ2-1, with TRBD1 identical over 11 bases. Germline CDR1 reads MDHEN; CDR2 reads SYDVKM. This CDR3 spans 15 amino acids. V lost 5 bases to trimming and J lost 4 bases; unmatched junction nucleotides: 4. CDR3 amino acids: CASSRDRGVYNEQFF. CDR3 DNA sequence: TGTGCCAGCAGTCGGGACAGGGGGGTGTACAATGAGCAGTTCTTC.

This clonotype was seen more than once but under ten times. V gene TRBV6-2 or TRBV6-3 combines with J gene TRBJ1-1; a weak D match, TRBD1 (6 bases). The CDR3 extends over 14 amino acids. Deletions cut 6 bases from V and 5 bases from J, with 16 bases between. Germline V gene sequence: CDR1 MNHEY, CDR2 SVGEGT. The CDR3 DNA reads TGTGCCAGCAGGGCGGCAGGAGGGGGAACTGAAGCTTTCTTT. Translated, it gives CASRAAGGGTEAFF.

The chain recombines TRBV6-2 or TRBV6-3 with TRBJ2-7; D call uncertain. Trimming took off 2 bases at V and 4 bases at J, with 12 bases between the two ends. Germline V gene lookup returns CDR1 MNHEY and CDR2 SVGEGT. The CDR3 has 14 amino acids. Written as DNA, the CDR3 is TGTGCCAGCAGTTACCCCGGGCGAAGGTACGAGCAGTACTTC. It encodes CASSYPGRRYEQYF.

J is TRBJ2-2 and V is TRBV28, with D tentatively TRBD1 (6 bases). The V and J ends lost 2 bases and 6 bases respectively, with 22 bases between them. The CDR3 totals 18 residues. Germline V gives CDR1 MDHEN, CDR2 SYDVKM. This CDR3 is CASSLSQGLAHRAGELFF. DNA for the CDR3: TGTGCCAGCAGTTTAAGCCAGGGGCTAGCTCATCGGGCCGGGGAGCTGTTTTTT.

On this clonotype itself: An end of the junction differs from the germline gene, which may be a read error. This chain connects TRBV25-1 to TRBJ1-2; possible D gene TRBD1, 5 bases. The CDR3 sequence is 14 residues long. Looked up from germline, CDR1 is MGHDK and CDR2 is SYGVNS. This CDR3 is CASSGRDRYYGYTF. In DNA, the CDR3 is TGTGCCAGCAGTGGCCGGGACCGATACTATGGTTACACCTTC.